A single sample gave rise to the 20 T cell receptor beta chains below, sequenced in a study of cytomegalovirus exposure and HLA in healthy donors. 60 Vbeta and 13 Jbeta primers were used in PCR. The repertoire was sequenced with immunoSEQ multiplex PCR; TCRdb's copy has only in-frame clones and lacks some. This table lists under 95,000 clones. Sequencing was done on a sample of PBMCs. The receptors stem from a man younger than 35 in good health and CMV-seropositive.

The genes are TRBV5-1 and TRBJ2-5, with 7 bases aligning to TRBD1. There are 15 residues in the CDR3. J was trimmed by 7 bases and V by 2 bases; bases with no gene match: 11. Germline assignment: CDR1 SGHRS and CDR2 YFSETQ. CDR3 sequence (DNA): TGCGCCAGCAGCTTACGACAGGGCGCCGGGGCGACCCAGTACTTC. It translates to CASSLRQGAGATQYF.

The J gene is TRBJ1-2, the V gene TRBV5-1; D might be TRBD1 (6 bases). The ends were cut back, 4 bases at V and 7 bases at J, with 26 bases in the middle. Germline V gene sequence: CDR1 SGHRS, CDR2 YFSETQ. CDR3 length: 17 residues. The CDR3 DNA sequence: TGCGCCAGCAGCCTCCGGCCAGGGGCTGATTCGGGTGGTGGCTACACCTTC. Translated: CASSLRPGADSGGGYTF.

The V and J genes are TRBV11-2 and TRBJ2-7, with TRBD2 matching 9 bases. CDR1 is SGHAT, CDR2 FQNNGV, per germline. V lost 2 bases and J lost 2; bases outside the gene matches: 10. The CDR3 spans 17 residues. The DNA of the CDR3 is TGTGCCAGCAGCTTAAGGGTAAGCGGGAGGCCTCCCTACGAGCAGTACTTC. Protein product: CASSLRVSGRPPYEQYF.

In the case of this clone: The same CDR3 can be traced to other DNA sequences in this sample. The J gene is TRBJ1-5, the V gene TRBV19; no clear D. Trimming removed 1 base at V and 1 base at J, with 8 bases between. Germline V CDR1 and CDR2: LNHDA, SQIVND (reference sequence). The CDR3 consists of 15 residues. The CDR3 region is CASSIAAGSNQPQHF. For the CDR3, the DNA is TGTGCCAGTAGTATAGCCGCGGGAAGCAATCAGCCCCAGCATTTT. The entire variable domain, with the rest obtained from reference TRBV19 and TRBJ1-5, is as follows: DGGITQSPKYLFRKEGQNVTLSCEQNLNHDAMYWYRQDPGQGLRLIYYSQIVNDFQKGDIAEGYSVSREKKESFPLTVTSAQKNPTAFYLCASSIAAGSNQPQHFGDGTRLSIL.

V and J are TRBV6-6 and TRBJ2-3; possibly TRBD2 for D (6 bases). V lost 6 bases and J lost 3, with 16 bases in between. Germline CDR1 is MNHNY and CDR2 is SVGAGI (reference sequence). This CDR3 is 15 amino acids long. This CDR3 is CASSSRDSRTDTQYF. DNA of the CDR3: TGTGCCAGCAGCAGCCGGGACTCTAGGACAGATACGCAGTATTTT.

The V and J genes are TRBV6-1 and TRBJ1-2, with D perhaps TRBD1 (6 bases). V lost 6 bases to trimming and J lost 4 bases, with 12 bases between them. Per the germline V gene, CDR1 is MNHNS and CDR2 is SASEGT. This CDR3 contains 13 residues. CDR3 region: CASRPTGLYGYTF. CDR3 DNA: TGTGCCAGCAGGCCGACAGGCCTCTATGGCTACACCTTC.

The CDR3 DNA reads as TGCAGCGTTGAAGGAACCGGGACAGGGGCCCTCGGGCAGTACTTC. It encodes CSVEGTGTGALGQYF. The V and J genes are TRBV29-1 and TRBJ2-7; 10 bases line up with TRBD1. Trimming at V came to 1 base and at J to 9 bases, leaving 12 bases not matched to a gene. The CDR3 loop spans 15 amino acids. CDR1 and CDR2 (germline): SQVTM, ANQGSEA.

The chain carries TRBV2 and TRBJ2-3, with a weak D call TRBD2 (6 bases). Germline assignment: CDR1 SNHLY and CDR2 FYNNEI. This CDR3 has 15 residues. Trimming took off 10 bases at V and 4 bases at J, with 21 bases between the two ends. The CDR3 bases are TGTGCCACCCTTGGCGGAGGGGCGAGGGCAGATACGCAGTATTTT. Its protein is CATLGGGARADTQYF. Supplemented by reference TRBV2 and TRBJ2-3, the full variable domain reads EPEVTQTPSHQVTQMGQEVILRCVPISNHLYFYWYRQILGQKVEFLVSFYNNEISEKSEIFDDQFSVERPDGSNFTLKIRSTKLEDSAMYFCATLGGGARADTQYFGPGTRLTVL.

The V and J genes are TRBV5-6 and TRBJ1-6, with 7 bases that match TRBD1. V gave up 5 bases and J gave up 6 bases; unmatched junction bases: 14. Per germline, CDR1 SGHDT and CDR2 YYEEEE. This CDR3 comprises 17 residues. The DNA for the CDR3 is TGTGCCAGCAGGGAAGCCGGGACAGCCTTTTCTAATTCACCCCTCCACTTT. The encoded protein is CASREAGTAFSNSPLHF.

The chain has TRBV18 and TRBJ2-4, with D perhaps matching TRBD2 (7 bases). The V and J ends lost 8 bases and 9 bases respectively, with 23 bases between them. The CDR3 loop spans 15 amino acids. Per germline, CDR1 KGHSH and CDR2 LQKENI. Here the CDR3 reads CASRNERGASGIQYF. The CDR3 region has the DNA TGTGCCAGCCGAAACGAACGGGGGGCTTCAGGCATTCAGTACTTC. The variable domain in full, with the rest retrieved from reference TRBV18 and TRBJ2-4, is NAGVMQNPRHLVRRRGQEARLRCSPMKGHSHVYWYRQLPEEGLKFMVYLQKENIIDESGMPKERFSAEFPKEGPSILRIQQVVRGDSAAYFCASRNERGASGIQYFGAGTRLSVL.

This chain links TRBV28 with TRBJ1-1; a weak D match, TRBD1 (6 bases). Looked up from germline, CDR1 is MDHEN and CDR2 is SYDVKM. The CDR3 runs to 11 residues. With 2 bases removed from V and 10 bases from J, the gap between germline ends came to 8 bases. As DNA, the CDR3 is TGTGCCAGCAGTTTACGCAGGGGAGCTTTCTTT. The encoded protein is CASSLRRGAFF.

The chain recombines TRBV6-1 with TRBJ1-1; 7 bases map to TRBD1. Germline V CDR1 and CDR2: MNHNS, SASEGT. The CDR3 is 16 amino acids. The ends lost 3 bases at V and 0 bases at J; junction bases unmatched: 7. The CDR3 coding sequence is TGTGCCAGCAGTGAGACAGGGACGATATTGAACACTGAAGCTTTCTTT. Translating it yields CASSETGTILNTEAFF.

This rearrangement joins TRBV5-1 to TRBJ2-5, with D possibly TRBD1 on 5 matching bases. Germline loops: CDR1 SGHRS, CDR2 YFSETQ. V was clipped by 8 bases and J by 2 bases, with 16 bases between them. The CDR3 sequence is 14 residues long. The CDR3: CASKPLDRQETQYF. The CDR3 nucleotides are TGCGCCAGTAAACCTCTAGACAGACAAGAGACCCAGTACTTC.

This chain connects TRBV28 to TRBJ2-7; weak D call: TRBD2 (6 bases). Between the trimmed V and J ends, which lost 8 bases and 3 bases, there was a span of 8 bases. Germline values: CDR1 MDHEN, CDR2 SYDVKM. This CDR3 is built from 11 residues. Written as DNA, the CDR3 is TGTGCCAGCGGGACTGGCTACGAGCAGTACTTC. Translated, it gives CASGTGYEQYF.

The rearrangement links TRBV4-1 to TRBJ2-3; 7 bases match TRBD1. This CDR3 is 17 amino acids long. V was pared by 0 bases and J by 3 bases, with 9 bases of the junction left unmatched. Per the germline V gene, CDR1 is MGHRA and CDR2 is YSYEKL. The DNA for the CDR3 is TGCGCCAGCAGCCAAGATTTCCGCCCAGGGGGAACAGATACGCAGTATTTT. Translated, it gives CASSQDFRPGGTDTQYF.

The J gene is TRBJ2-5, the V gene TRBV5-1, with 13 bases identical to TRBD2. After removal of 4 bases from V and 5 bases from J, the junction contained 2 bases not matched to a gene. The CDR3 spans 14 residues. Germline V gene lookup returns CDR1 SGHRS and CDR2 YFSETQ. CDR3 region: CASSRTSGSETQYF. CDR3 coding DNA: TGCGCCAGCAGCCGGACTAGCGGGAGCGAGACCCAGTACTTC.

The chain joins TRBV7-9 to TRBJ2-7, with 8 bases aligning to TRBD1. Trimming removed 1 base from V and 4 bases from J; junction bases left unmatched: 0. The CDR3 runs to 13 residues. Germline values: CDR1 SEHNR, CDR2 FQNEAQ (reference sequence). The CDR3 region is CASSLGTGYEQYF. The DNA for the CDR3 is TGTGCCAGCAGCTTAGGGACAGGGTACGAGCAGTACTTC.

This chain connects TRBV4-2 to TRBJ1-1; D may be TRBD1 (6 bases). CDR3 length equals 13 residues. The V end lost 5 bases, the J end lost 3 bases, and 10 bases lay between the germline ends. Germline V gene data show CDR1 as LGHNA and CDR2 as YNFKEQ. The CDR3 coding sequence is TGTGCCAGCAGCGAACGGACAGACACTGAAGCTTTCTTT. Its translation is CASSERTDTEAFF.

The chain employs TRBV28 and TRBJ2-1, with 13 bases identical to TRBD2. Germline CDR1 and CDR2: MDHEN and SYDVKM. Unmatched junction bases numbered 8, after V lost 5 bases and J lost 7 bases. This CDR3 region has 16 residues. Written as DNA, the CDR3 is TGTGCCAGCAGTCCCCTACCGGGACTAGCGGGGAATGAGCAGTTCTTC. Amino acid sequence: CASSPLPGLAGNEQFF.

The gene calls are TRBV2 and TRBJ1-2; 7 nucleotides align to TRBD1. Germline V gene data show CDR1 as SNHLY and CDR2 as FYNNEI. The CDR3 extends over 14 amino acids. V gave up 10 bases and J gave up 5 bases; unmatched junction bases: 13. This CDR3 is CATSGGFLGYGYTF. CDR3 in DNA: TGTGCCACCTCAGGGGGGTTTTTGGGGTATGGCTACACCTTC. Together with reference TRBV2 and TRBJ1-2, the CDR3 gives the full variable domain: EPEVTQTPSHQVTQMGQEVILRCVPISNHLYFYWYRQILGQKVEFLVSFYNNEISEKSEIFDDQFSVERPDGSNFTLKIRSTKLEDSAMYFCATSGGFLGYGYTFGSGTRLTVV.